These 21 T cell receptor beta chains originate from one sample sequenced in a study of CD8 T cells in Susac syndrome. After extraction with the RNeasy kit, roughly 0.5 to 1 ug of the RNA was reverse transcribed using random hexamers. TCRdb passed the immunoSEQ multiplex PCR reads through MiXCR, listing each CDR3 protein once. The table lists approximately 110,000 distinct CDR3 sequences, less than 97% of them singletons, with approximately 0.092% in the top ten. Sequencing was done on a sample of CD4+ T cells from PBMCs. The origin of the receptors is a human donor in good health.

The rearrangement uses TRBV6-1 and TRBJ2-6; 12 nucleotides align to TRBD1. This CDR3 has 20 residues. With V trimmed by 0 bases and J by 1 base, 7 bases remained unmatched. CDR1 is MNHNS, CDR2 SASEGT, per germline. This CDR3 is CASSEAHGTGGASGANVLTF. The DNA for the CDR3 is TGTGCCAGCAGTGAAGCTCACGGGACAGGGGGCGCTTCTGGGGCCAACGTCCTGACTTTC.

CDR3 region: CASSRLKGTRVANTEAFF. The CDR3 nucleotides read TGTGCCAGCAGCCGACTTAAGGGAACCAGGGTGGCGAACACTGAAGCTTTCTTT. J is TRBJ1-1 and V is TRBV14; tentatively, D is TRBD1 (5 bases). This CDR3 comprises 18 residues. CDR1 and CDR2 from the germline V gene are SGHDN and FVKESK. V dropped 4 bases and J dropped 1 base, with 22 bases sitting between them.

The genes are TRBV20-1 and TRBJ2-7; D is perhaps TRBD2 (5 bases). Germline V gene lookup returns CDR1 DFQATT and CDR2 SNEGSKA (reference sequence). The CDR3 consists of 15 residues. V was trimmed by 5 bases and J by 0 bases, leaving 17 bases between them. The CDR3 sequence is CSAVLRLAGSYEQYF. In DNA, the CDR3 is TGCAGTGCTGTCCTCCGTCTGGCGGGCTCCTACGAGCAGTACTTC.

V and J are TRBV4-3 and TRBJ1-4; D gene uncertain. Trimming pared 3 bases from V and 2 bases from J, leaving 4 bases between. This CDR3 has 13 residues. CDR1 is LGHNA and CDR2 is YSLEER in the germline V gene. The CDR3, as DNA: TGCGCCAGCAGCCAGGGGACTAATGAAAAACTGTTTTTT. It is translated as CASSQGTNEKLFF.

The CDR3 loop reads CSASSPLAGGHEQYF. The CDR3 region has the DNA TGCAGTGCCTCATCCCCTCTAGCGGGAGGCCACGAGCAGTACTTC. V gene TRBV20-1 combines with J gene TRBJ2-7; 11 bases fit TRBD2. J lost 5 bases, V lost 6 bases, and 12 bases had no gene match. Germline V gives CDR1 DFQATT, CDR2 SNEGSKA (reference sequence). The CDR3 loop spans 15 amino acids.

V gene TRBV30 combines with J gene TRBJ2-7; a possible D gene is TRBD1 (5 bases). Germline V gene lookup returns CDR1 GTSNPN and CDR2 SVGIG (reference sequence). The CDR3 is 11 residues long. Trimming took off 7 bases at V and 2 bases at J, with 9 bases between the two ends. The CDR3 loop is CAFEGAYEQYF. CDR3 nucleotide sequence: TGTGCCTTCGAAGGGGCCTACGAGCAGTACTTC.

This chain uses TRBV7-9 with TRBJ2-7, with 11 bases fitting TRBD2. Looked up from germline, CDR1 is SEHNR and CDR2 is FQNEAQ (reference sequence). This CDR3 is built from 16 residues. Germline trimming cut 11 bases from V and 9 bases from J; bases unmatched to any gene: 21. In nucleotides, the CDR3 is TGTGCCGGGGCTCCTAGCGGGGGGTCCCTTACTACGAGGCAGTACTTC. It specifies CAGAPSGGSLTTRQYF. The full variable domain, its missing parts supplied by reference TRBV7-9 and TRBJ2-7, is DTGVSQNPRHKITKRGQNVTFRCDPISEHNRLYWYRQTLGQGPEFLTYFQNEAQLEKSRLLSDRFSAERPKGSFSTLEIQRTEQGDSAMYLCAGAPSGGSLTTRQYFGPGTRLTVT.

The chain couples TRBV20-1 to TRBJ2-7; either TRBD1 or TRBD2 may supply D (6 bases each). CDR1 and CDR2 (germline): DFQATT, SNEGSKA (reference sequence). The CDR3 runs to 13 residues. Trimming cost V 5 bases and J 0 bases, with 11 bases left between them. This CDR3 is CSAGGRTSYEQYF. The CDR3 coding sequence is TGCAGTGCTGGGGGGCGTACCTCCTACGAGCAGTACTTC.

The chain recombines TRBV27 with TRBJ2-7; TRBD1 agrees at 7 bases. Germline trimming cut 5 bases from V and 2 bases from J; bases unmatched to any gene: 12. Germline V gives CDR1 MNHEY, CDR2 SMNVEV (reference sequence). The CDR3 covers 16 residues. This chain's CDR3 is CASSPSRTGVAYEQYF. The DNA of the CDR3 is TGTGCCAGCAGTCCATCAAGGACAGGCGTAGCCTACGAGCAGTACTTC.

The chain combines TRBV7-2 with TRBJ2-5; 7 bases are a match to TRBD2. Germline assignment: CDR1 SGHTA and CDR2 FQGNSA. The CDR3 runs 18 residues. V was pared by 0 bases and J by 5 bases, with 15 bases of the junction left unmatched. CDR3 bases: TGTGCCAGCAGCTTAGCGGTGTTTGGAGCTGCGGGGGTCGAGACCCAGTACTTC. It encodes CASSLAVFGAAGVETQYF. The full variable domain, in which reference TRBV7-2 and TRBJ2-5 provide the parts outside the CDR3, is GAGVSQSPSNKVTEKGKDVELRCDPISGHTALYWYRQSLGQGLEFLIYFQGNSAPDKSGLPSDRFSAERTGGSVSTLTIQRTQQEDSAVYLCASSLAVFGAAGVETQYFGPGTRLLVL.

The chain couples TRBV15 to TRBJ2-7; no clear D gene. CDR1 is LNHNV and CDR2 is YYDKDF in the germline V gene (reference sequence). V lost 0 bases to trimming and J lost 6 bases, with 9 bases between them. This CDR3 spans 13 amino acids. CDR3 nucleotides: TGTGCCACCAGCAGAGATCTCGGGTCCGAGCAGTACTTC. This codes for CATSRDLGSEQYF.

V usage is TRBV6-1 and J usage is TRBJ2-3, with D tentatively TRBD2 (6 bases). The CDR3 is 16 amino acids. The V end was cut by 4 bases, the J end by 0 bases, with 14 bases between. Per germline, CDR1 MNHNS and CDR2 SASEGT. Written as DNA, the CDR3 is TGTGCCAGCAGTGGCGGATACAGCGGGAGCACAGATACGCAGTATTTT. This sequence encodes CASSGGYSGSTDTQYF.

The chain couples TRBV5-4 to TRBJ2-5; 7 bases map to TRBD1. CDR3 length: 16 residues. CDR1 and CDR2 from the germline V gene are SGHNT and YYREEE (reference sequence). J was trimmed by 6 bases and V by 4 bases; bases with no gene match: 15. The CDR3 region is CASSRQGSRWGQTQYF. The CDR3 DNA is TGTGCCAGCAGCCGACAGGGATCTCGTTGGGGGCAGACCCAGTACTTC.

This chain uses TRBV30 with TRBJ2-7, with D unclear. Trimming stripped 3 bases from V and 1 base from J, with 7 bases between. This CDR3 comprises 12 residues. Looked up from germline, CDR1 is GTSNPN and CDR2 is SVGIG (reference sequence). The CDR3 reads CAWSPESYEQYF. CDR3 sequence (DNA): TGTGCCTGGAGCCCGGAGTCCTACGAGCAGTACTTC.

This clonotype was seen only a few times. The rearrangement uses TRBV29-1 and TRBJ1-1; D is ambiguous. V lost 4 bases to trimming and J lost 0 bases, with 9 bases between them. Germline CDR1 SQVTM, CDR2 ANQGSEA. The CDR3 extends over 13 amino acids. The CDR3 protein is CSVVGQMNTEAFF. The CDR3 DNA sequence: TGCAGCGTTGTTGGTCAAATGAACACTGAAGCTTTCTTT.

V and J are TRBV2 and TRBJ1-5, with TRBD1 identical over 11 bases. The ends lost 6 bases at V and 9 bases at J; junction bases unmatched: 1. The CDR3 has 12 amino acids. From germline, CDR1 is SNHLY and CDR2 FYNNEI. CDR3 bases: TGTGCCAGCAGCGGGACAGGGGGGCCCCAGCATTTT. This codes for CASSGTGGPQHF.

This rearrangement joins TRBV7-3 to TRBJ2-3; no firm D call. The CDR3 length is 16 residues. Germline values: CDR1 SGHTA, CDR2 FQGTGA. Trimming shortened V by 1 base and J by 4 bases, and 15 bases separated the two germline ends. The chain's CDR3 is CASSLNGGVGADTQYF. The CDR3 DNA reads as TGTGCCAGCAGCTTAAATGGTGGGGTTGGGGCAGATACGCAGTATTTT.

The chain combines TRBV6-5 with TRBJ1-1; 7 bases map to TRBD1. Trimming took 4 bases from V and 1 from J; bases not matched to a gene: 3. The germline V gene encodes CDR1 MNHEY and CDR2 SVGAGI. CDR3 length equals 14 residues. The CDR3 DNA reads TGTGCCAGCAGTTTGACAGGGCAGAACACTGAAGCTTTCTTT. It codes for CASSLTGQNTEAFF.

CDR3 in DNA: TGTGCCAGCAGCCAAACATCAGAAGCTTTCTTT. This encodes CASSQTSEAFF. V and J are TRBV12-3 or TRBV12-4 and TRBJ1-1; unclear D gene. The V gene lost 6 bases and the J gene lost 8 bases, with 10 bases spanning the gap. The CDR3 is made up of 11 amino acids.

For this clonotype: A junction boundary mismatches the germline segment, possibly from a read error. This chain joins TRBV7-2 and TRBJ1-5; no firm D call. Germline CDR1 reads SGHTA; CDR2 reads FQGNSA. This CDR3 region has 16 residues. The chain's CDR3 is CASSLAGTEPNQPQHF. CDR3 sequence (DNA): TGTGCCAGCAGCCTAGCTGGCACAGAACCAAATCAGCCCCAGCATTTT.

The chain has TRBV10-3 and TRBJ2-2; D might be TRBD2 (5 bases). V gave up 7 bases and J gave up 2 bases, with 11 bases separating them. There are 14 residues in the CDR3. Germline V gives CDR1 ENHRY, CDR2 SYGVKD. CDR3 sequence (DNA): TGTGCCATCACCCCGGAGGTTAACACCGGGGAGCTGTTTTTT. It specifies CAITPEVNTGELFF.